These T cell receptor beta chains were read from a single sample in a study of blood T cell repertoires in COVID-19. The assay was immunoSEQ multiplex PCR, and TCRdb's table has in-frame clones only and misses some. The sample carries roughly 250,000 clones, roughly 86% recorded once. Specimen: peripheral blood. The receptor set was obtained from a man in his forties who had recovered from COVID-19. CDR3s include the opening cysteine and the closing phenylalanine or tryptophan. Each record gives: D gene, V gene, J gene, clone size, CDR3 DNA, CDR3 protein. The D gene is left open where the match is weak. For some rows the clone size is stated as once, few or many, or as a class when expanded; others skip it.

D: .
V: TRBV7-8
J: TRBJ2-1
size: .
DNA: TGTGCCAGCAGCCCTCGCAGGGTCGGTGGGGGGAATGAGCAGTTCTTC
CDR3: CASSPRRVGGGNEQFF

D: TRBD2
V: TRBV2
J: TRBJ2-7
size: .
DNA: TGTGCCAGCAGGCGACTAGCGGCATCGGGAGAGCAGTACTTC
CDR3: CASRRLAASGEQYF

D: TRBD1
V: TRBV23-1
J: TRBJ1-2
size: .
DNA: TGCGCCAGCAGTCAATATTTAGACAGGGTCTATGGCTACACCTTC
CDR3: CASSQYLDRVYGYTF

D: .
V: TRBV3-1/TRBV3-2
J: TRBJ1-6
size: few
DNA: TGTGCCAGCAGCCAAAGGGGGAGCTCCTATAATTCACCCCTCCACTTT
CDR3: CASSQRGSSYNSPLHF

D: .
V: TRBV7-5
J: TRBJ2-5
size: many
DNA: TGTGCCAGAAGCTTAGGTAGCGGCAATGACCCGGAGGGGTACTTC
CDR3: CARSLGSGNDPEGYF

D: .
V: TRBV5-4
J: TRBJ2-5
size: .
DNA: TGTGCCAGCAGCCCGGACACCCAAGAGACCCAGTACTTC
CDR3: CASSPDTQETQYF

D: .
V: TRBV19
J: TRBJ2-2
size: once
DNA: TGTGCCAGTAGTATCCGTTTCACCGGGGAGCTGTTTTTT
CDR3: CASSIRFTGELFF

D: .
V: TRBV6-6
J: TRBJ1-2
size: .
DNA: TGTGCCAGCAGTTACCCCCAGGGGATCTATGGCTACACCTTC
CDR3: CASSYPQGIYGYTF

D: TRBD2
V: TRBV6-6
J: TRBJ2-7
size: .
DNA: TGTGCCAGCAGTTACTCGATTGGCGGGAGGGCAGGGGAGCAGTACTTC
CDR3: CASSYSIGGRAGEQYF

D: .
V: TRBV5-4
J: TRBJ1-2
size: .
DNA: TGTGCCAGCGGCCTTGGGGGGGGAGGTGGCTACACCTTC
CDR3: CASGLGGGGGYTF

D: TRBD1
V: TRBV27
J: TRBJ2-7
size: once
DNA: TGTGCCAGCAGTCGAACTTGGGGACAGGGGTCCTTCGAGCAGTACTTC
CDR3: CASSRTWGQGSFEQYF

D: TRBD1
V: TRBV29-1
J: TRBJ2-7
size: .
DNA: TGCAGCGTTGAAGACCCCGGGACAGGGGGGGACGTGCAGTACTTC
CDR3: CSVEDPGTGGDVQYF

D: .
V: TRBV30
J: TRBJ2-1
size: .
DNA: TGTGCCTGGAGTGTACGTACTAGCTCCTACAATGAGCAGTTCTTC
CDR3: CAWSVRTSSYNEQFF

D: .
V: TRBV7-9
J: TRBJ2-3
size: .
DNA: TGTGCCAGCAGCCCCTCGGCGGGGGCCATTCGAGATACGCAGTATTTT
CDR3: CASSPSAGAIRDTQYF

D: .
V: TRBV6-1
J: TRBJ2-7
size: .
DNA: TGTGCCAGCAGTGAACAGGGGCGGAGGATAACCTACGAGCAGTACTTC
CDR3: CASSEQGRRITYEQYF

D: .
V: TRBV3-1/TRBV3-2
J: TRBJ1-3
size: .
DNA: TGTGCCAGCAGCACCCCTCAGGGGCTGGTGGACACCATATATTTT
CDR3: CASSTPQGLVDTIYF

D: TRBD2
V: TRBV14
J: TRBJ2-3
size: .
DNA: TGTGCCAGCAGCCACCCAGGAGGCTTAGCGGGGGATACGCAGTATTTT
CDR3: CASSHPGGLAGDTQYF

D: .
V: TRBV6-6
J: TRBJ2-2
size: .
DNA: TGTGCCAGCAGAGCAGGGCCGGGCGGGGTATTGGGGGAGCTGTTTTTT
CDR3: CASRAGPGGVLGELFF

D: TRBD1
V: TRBV9
J: TRBJ2-1
size: .
DNA: TGTGCCAGCAGCCAGGGGGCAGGCTACAATGAGCAGTTCTTC
CDR3: CASSQGAGYNEQFF

D: .
V: TRBV6-1
J: TRBJ1-1
size: once
DNA: TGTGCCAGCAGTGAAGGACAGCCCTGGAACACTGAAGCTTTCTTT
CDR3: CASSEGQPWNTEAFF

D: TRBD2
V: TRBV14
J: TRBJ2-5
size: once
DNA: TGTGCCAGCAGCCCCCCAAGACTAGCGGCAAAACAAGAGACCCAGTACTTC
CDR3: CASSPPRLAAKQETQYF

D: TRBD1
V: TRBV7-6
J: TRBJ1-3
size: .
DNA: TGTGCCAGCAGCTCATGGACAGGGTTTACTGGAAACACCATATATTTT
CDR3: CASSSWTGFTGNTIYF

D: TRBD1
V: TRBV6-5
J: TRBJ2-7
size: .
DNA: TGTGCCAGCAGTTACTCTGGGACAGGGGTAGGAGAGCAGTACTTC
CDR3: CASSYSGTGVGEQYF

D: .
V: TRBV7-9
J: TRBJ1-4
size: .
DNA: TGTGCCAGCAGCTTAGGACAGCTAGCAACTAATGAAAAACTGTTTTTT
CDR3: CASSLGQLATNEKLFF

D: TRBD1
V: TRBV19
J: TRBJ1-2
size: .
DNA: TGTGCCAGTAATGGGGGACAGGAAGGTTCCTATGGCTACACCTTC
CDR3: CASNGGQEGSYGYTF

D: .
V: TRBV30
J: TRBJ2-5
size: .
DNA: TGTGCCTGGAGCCAGGAACCGGGACTGGTTGAGTACTTC
CDR3: CAWSQEPGLVEYF

D: .
V: TRBV6-1
J: TRBJ2-1
size: .
DNA: TGTGCCAGCAGTGTGACGGGACTCAGCCACAATGAGCAGTTCTTC
CDR3: CASSVTGLSHNEQFF

D: .
V: TRBV6-5
J: TRBJ2-2
size: .
DNA: TGTGCCAGCAGTTACTTCAGTAACACCGGGGAGCTGTTTTTT
CDR3: CASSYFSNTGELFF

D: TRBD1
V: TRBV18
J: TRBJ1-5
size: .
DNA: TGTGCCAGCTCATCCGGGACAGGTAATCAGCCCCAGCATTTT
CDR3: CASSSGTGNQPQHF

D: .
V: TRBV30
J: TRBJ1-2
size: .
DNA: TGTGCCTGGAGTAACGTGGCACGGGTGAGAGGAGGCTACACCTTC
CDR3: CAWSNVARVRGGYTF

D: .
V: TRBV24-1
J: TRBJ2-5
size: .
DNA: TGTGCCTACAGGGTAAAAGAGACCCAGTACTTC
CDR3: CAYRVKETQYF

D: .
V: TRBV2
J: TRBJ2-2
size: few
DNA: TGTGCCAGCAGTGCGGGATACAACACCGGGGAGCTGTTTTTT
CDR3: CASSAGYNTGELFF

D: TRBD2
V: TRBV5-1
J: TRBJ2-2
size: .
DNA: TGCGCCAGCAGCTTGGCCGGACTAGCGGGGACCAACGGCGGGGAGCTGTTTTTT
CDR3: CASSLAGLAGTNGGELFF

D: .
V: TRBV6-5
J: TRBJ1-1
size: .
DNA: TGTGCCAGCAGCCTCGGCAGGATGAACACTGAAGCTTTCTTT
CDR3: CASSLGRMNTEAFF

D: TRBD1
V: TRBV12-5
J: TRBJ2-7
size: .
DNA: TGTGCTAGTGGGCGGACAGGGAGCTCCTACGAGCAGTACTTC
CDR3: CASGRTGSSYEQYF

D: .
V: TRBV7-9
J: TRBJ2-5
size: .
DNA: TGTGCCAGCAGCGGGGGGGAGACCCAGTACTTC
CDR3: CASSGGETQYF

D: TRBD2
V: TRBV7-8
J: TRBJ2-4
size: .
DNA: TGTGCCAGCAGCTTAGGAGTTGGCGGGGGAGCCAAAAACATTCAGTACTTC
CDR3: CASSLGVGGGAKNIQYF

D: .
V: TRBV11-2
J: TRBJ1-1
size: .
DNA: TGTGCCAGCAGCAAGGGGTTCTTGAACACTGAAGCTTTCTTT
CDR3: CASSKGFLNTEAFF

D: TRBD2
V: TRBV5-1
J: TRBJ2-5
size: .
DNA: TGCGCCAGTGGACGGATAGCGGGAACTGAGACCCAGTACTTC
CDR3: CASGRIAGTETQYF

D: .
V: TRBV19
J: TRBJ1-2
size: .
DNA: TGTGCCAGTAGCGACATGGTGGGTGGCTACACCTTC
CDR3: CASSDMVGGYTF

D: TRBD2
V: TRBV7-8
J: TRBJ2-1
size: few
DNA: TGTGCCAGCAGCTTATACCCAGTGGCGGGAGCCTCTCGTGAGCAGTTCTTC
CDR3: CASSLYPVAGASREQFF

D: TRBD2
V: TRBV9
J: TRBJ2-7
size: .
DNA: TGTGCCAGCAGCTTAAGCCGAAGCGGGAGCTCCTACGAGCAGTACTTC
CDR3: CASSLSRSGSSYEQYF